Following are 15 T cell receptor beta chains from one sample sequenced in a study of technical replicates of blood from a handful of donors. The data were produced by immunoSEQ multiplex PCR, yet TCRdb's version contains in-frame clones alone and is incomplete. The sample has 60,000 to 75,000 clones; around 87% are singletons. Sequenced input: PBMCs. All receptors come from a human donor in good health. Some clones in this sample may be carry-over from other donors' samples.

V is TRBV7-2 and J is TRBJ1-3, with D perhaps matching TRBD1 (6 bases). Germline V gene lookup returns CDR1 SGHTA and CDR2 FQGNSA. With 3 bases removed from V and 7 bases from J, the gap between germline ends came to 13 bases. The CDR3 is 14 residues long. The CDR3 protein is CASSFLSQGNTIYF. CDR3 nucleotide sequence: TGTGCCAGCAGCTTCTTATCACAGGGCAACACCATATATTTT.

V and J are TRBV7-2 and TRBJ2-1, with D possibly TRBD1 on 6 matching bases. V lost 1 base and J lost 7, with 20 bases in between. The germline V gene has CDR1 SGHTA and CDR2 FQGNSA. This CDR3 spans 17 amino acids. Written as DNA, the CDR3 is TGTGCCAGCAGCTTAGGGTACAGGGCGACCGGTGCGAATGAGCAGTTCTTC. Translated: CASSLGYRATGANEQFF.

This clone showed up just a few times. The rearrangement uses TRBV7-2 and TRBJ1-1, with 9 bases lining up with TRBD1. Looked up from germline, CDR1 is SGHTA and CDR2 is FQGNSA. CDR3 length equals 15 residues. Trimming at V came to 7 bases and at J to 4 bases, leaving 10 bases not matched to a gene. The CDR3 region is CASTVAGTGFTEAFF. The CDR3 nucleotides read TGTGCCAGCACCGTAGCCGGGACAGGGTTCACTGAAGCTTTCTTT.

This chain joins TRBV7-9 and TRBJ2-3; 9 positions match TRBD2. The germline V gene has CDR1 SEHNR and CDR2 FQNEAQ (reference sequence). This CDR3 is built from 16 residues. The trim removed 4 bases at V and 2 bases at J, leaving 7 bases unmatched. The CDR3 protein is CASSSRLAAYTDTQYF. The CDR3 bases are TGTGCCAGCAGCTCTAGACTAGCGGCATACACAGATACGCAGTATTTT.

The V and J genes are TRBV5-1 and TRBJ1-2; 7 nucleotides agree with TRBD1. CDR1 is SGHRS and CDR2 is YFSETQ in the germline V gene. With 4 bases clipped from V and 4 bases from J, the junction kept 4 bases outside the gene matches. The CDR3 is made up of 13 amino acids. The CDR3 region is CASSGGQTYGYTF. CDR3 bases: TGCGCCAGCAGCGGGGGACAGACCTATGGCTACACCTTC.

V gene TRBV9 combines with J gene TRBJ1-2, with a possible D match to TRBD1 (5 bases). Trimming stripped 5 bases from V and 4 bases from J, with 9 bases between. Germline V gives CDR1 SGDLS, CDR2 YYNGEE. The CDR3 has 12 residues. The CDR3 is CASSRGGYGYTF. The CDR3, as DNA: TGTGCCAGCAGTCGGGGGGGCTATGGCTACACCTTC.

The chain links TRBV9 to TRBJ2-1, with 12 nucleotides matching TRBD1. V was pared by 0 bases and J by 6 bases, with 4 bases of the junction left unmatched. This CDR3 region has 16 residues. The germline gives CDR1 SGDLS, CDR2 YYNGEE. The CDR3 loop reads CASSVAGTGGRNEQFF. CDR3 coding DNA: TGTGCCAGCAGCGTAGCGGGGACAGGGGGCCGCAATGAGCAGTTCTTC.

The chain is built from TRBV7-3 and TRBJ2-2; D gene uncertain. The CDR3 contains 14 residues. Per germline, CDR1 SGHTA and CDR2 FQGTGA. The V end was cut by 6 bases, the J end by 5 bases, with 13 bases between. The CDR3 spells CASSYQYGTGELFF. The CDR3 nucleotides are TGTGCCAGCAGTTACCAGTATGGTACCGGGGAGCTGTTTTTT.

The rearrangement uses TRBV13 and TRBJ2-5; maybe TRBD2 (5 bases). The CDR3 extends over 14 amino acids. Germline V gene lookup returns CDR1 PRHDT and CDR2 FYEKMQ (reference sequence). Trimming took off 0 bases at V and 12 bases at J, with 17 bases between the two ends. CDR3 amino acids: CASSLGLNRGLEYF. CDR3 bases: TGTGCCAGCAGCTTAGGCCTAAACCGCGGGTTGGAGTACTTC.

V usage is TRBV18 and J usage is TRBJ2-7; D may be TRBD1 (6 bases). Germline V gives CDR1 KGHSH, CDR2 LQKENI. The V end was cut by 3 bases, the J end by 2 bases, with 11 bases between. The CDR3 consists of 14 residues. Here the CDR3 reads CASSPTGQTYEQYF. The CDR3 bases are TGTGCCAGCTCACCCACAGGACAGACCTACGAGCAGTACTTC.

The rearrangement links TRBV6-5 to TRBJ2-7; 7 nucleotides line up with TRBD2. After removal of 6 bases from V and 9 bases from J, the junction contained 14 bases not matched to a gene. The CDR3 runs 14 residues. The germline V gene has CDR1 MNHEY and CDR2 SVGAGI. CDR3 sequence reads: CASSPPGEGKRQYF. The CDR3 coding sequence is TGTGCCAGCAGCCCGCCCGGGGAGGGAAAGAGGCAGTACTTC.

V is TRBV4-3 and J is TRBJ1-2; 7 nucleotides agree with TRBD1. The ends lost 3 bases at V and 4 bases at J; junction bases unmatched: 11. Germline loops: CDR1 LGHNA, CDR2 YSLEER. This CDR3 is 16 amino acids long. DNA for the CDR3: TGCGCCAGCAGCCACTCCCTAACCCGGGACAGCTATGGCTACACCTTC. Translation gives CASSHSLTRDSYGYTF.

The chain recombines TRBV5-6 with TRBJ2-7; 8 positions agree with TRBD1. The CDR3 spans 14 residues. The V segment lost 4 bases and the J segment 6 bases; nucleotides outside the gene matches: 9. Germline V gene data show CDR1 as SGHDT and CDR2 as YYEEEE. The chain's CDR3 is CASSGDRGAGEQYF. Here the CDR3 DNA reads TGTGCCAGCAGCGGTGACAGGGGAGCGGGCGAGCAGTACTTC.

The V call is TRBV18, the J call TRBJ2-7; possible D gene TRBD2, 5 bases. Germline values: CDR1 KGHSH, CDR2 LQKENI. The CDR3 has 14 residues. V dropped 3 bases and J dropped 0 bases, with 9 bases sitting between them. The CDR3 DNA reads as TGTGCCAGCTCACCCACGGGAAGCTCCTACGAGCAGTACTTC. It translates to CASSPTGSSYEQYF. Full variable domain (rest looked up from reference TRBV18 and TRBJ2-7): NAGVMQNPRHLVRRRGQEARLRCSPMKGHSHVYWYRQLPEEGLKFMVYLQKENIIDESGMPKERFSAEFPKEGPSILRIQQVVRGDSAAYFCASSPTGSSYEQYFGPGTRLTVT.

This clone has just one count. The genes are TRBV7-9 and TRBJ1-2; 7 nucleotides match TRBD1. Losses at the gene ends were 4 bases for V and 1 base for J; bases not matched to a gene: 6. The CDR3 spans 15 residues. Germline V gene lookup returns CDR1 SEHNR and CDR2 FQNEAQ (reference sequence). The CDR3 DNA follows: TGTGCCAGCAGCTCGACAGGGTATGGTAACTATGGCTACACCTTC. The encoded protein is CASSSTGYGNYGYTF.